This TCR beta chain comes out of a study of beta chain features in type 1 diabetes (dated 2018 in TCRdb). In terms of the full investigation: Patients and healthy donors did not differ in mean age, gender distribution, total cell number or subset yield. Regulatory and stem cell-like memory subsets were obtained from only 8 patients and roughly 8 healthy donors, while naive and central memory subsets were obtained from all 30 or so donors. The study compared TCRB repertoires of sorted circulating CD4+ T cell subsets between recently diagnosed type 1 diabetes patients and matched healthy donors. Across all samples, some 110,000,000 sorted cells were examined, and cell number per subset correlated strongly with RNA yield.

Details on this clone: This receptor's antigen is unknown. Within one base of it there is no much larger clone, and no base qualities were kept.

A single peripheral blood draw of about 116 mL on average was collected from each donor into heparinised tubes. Naive, central memory, regulatory and stem cell-like memory CD4+ T cells were sorted on a BD FACSAria II using a panel including CD45RO, CCR7, CD25, CD127, CD95 and CD27. A purity above 98% was achieved for all sorted populations. PBMCs were isolated right away by Lymphoprep density gradient centrifugation and were stained directly, without culture. So that batch effects would be minimized, each experiment stained and sorted samples in pairs, pairing one healthy donor with one patient. What the research found in general, with its limitations: Type 1 diabetes patients showed a moderate but significant shortening of TCRB CDR3 length in all four CD4+ subsets. The naive, central memory and regulatory TCRB repertoires appeared to resemble one another more closely among patients than among healthy donors. HLA sub-analyses involved small numbers of individuals, so any influence of HLA type on TCRB rearrangement remained unresolved. Sequencing cDNA rather than genomic DNA could over-represent highly expressing activated cells, although activation and CD3 levels did not differ between groups. PCR might favor shorter templates, but patient and control samples were amplified and corrected together, so any skew would affect both groups equally. Fewer insertions and more nucleotide deletions at VDJ recombination sites were observed in patients with type 1 diabetes, implying thymic rearrangement abnormalities.

The entire isolated RNA was reverse transcribed using the High Capacity cDNA Reverse Transcription Kit, and thus expressed TCRB transcripts were sequenced. Deep immunoSEQ sequencing was applied to naive, central memory and regulatory T cell samples, giving an average of around 4 million total reads per sample. Sorted cells were lysed in RLT buffer, and RNA was extracted using DNase-treated RNeasy Micro or Mini kits according to cell number. Each cell subset was processed separately to prevent cross-contamination, with patient and healthy donor samples processed together. Using the immunoSEQ multiplex PCR, TCRB sequences were amplified from cDNA into 87-bp fragments spanning the CDR3 region. The amplicons were sequenced using the Illumina HiSeq platform. The original methods were these. Synthetic template baselines were used to correct PCR bias computationally, reads within Hamming distance 2 were collapsed, and singletons that could not be merged were discarded. Reads were aligned to IMGT to assign V, D and J genes, CDR3 length, and insertions or deletions at six rearrangement sites. Clonotype counts were normalized to sorted cell number within each subset before computing true diversity and Gini coefficients with the tcR R package. Repertoire sharing was quantified using the overlap coefficient calculated on TCRB nucleotide sequences. As a proxy for the pre-selection repertoire, out-of-frame TCRB sequences from naive cells were analyzed. The immuneACCESS repertoire file appears here via TCRdb, limited to in-frame rearrangements. These files lack a portion of the clones; in checked studies, under half of the deficit traces to unresolved V genes, and the cause of the others is not known. D and trimming come from the DNA, and the V and J calls and clone size come from that table. This sample lists a few hundred thousand clones; about 15% were detected once. The ten largest clones take up more than 0.015% of the sample.

The clonotype was recovered from a woman younger than 30 in good health. Sequencing was done on a sample of naive CD4+ T cells from blood. Taken with the paper, the label for cell subset or site translates to: true naive CD4+ T cells.

The CDR3 amino acid sequence is: CASSLRWSYGYTF. The DNA sequence is given as TGTGCCAGCAGTTTACGGTGGAGCTATGGCTACACCTTC. Here the chain combines TRBV28 and TRBJ1-2, with the D gene uncertain. The V end loses 2 bases and the J end loses 4 bases, and a stretch of 8 bases separates them. CDR1 and CDR2, per the germline V gene, are MDHEN and SYDVKM. From the cysteine up to the phenylalanine, the CDR3 has a length of 13 residues. Of the read, only the CDR3 DNA is kept; its 39 bases are in frame from base 1.